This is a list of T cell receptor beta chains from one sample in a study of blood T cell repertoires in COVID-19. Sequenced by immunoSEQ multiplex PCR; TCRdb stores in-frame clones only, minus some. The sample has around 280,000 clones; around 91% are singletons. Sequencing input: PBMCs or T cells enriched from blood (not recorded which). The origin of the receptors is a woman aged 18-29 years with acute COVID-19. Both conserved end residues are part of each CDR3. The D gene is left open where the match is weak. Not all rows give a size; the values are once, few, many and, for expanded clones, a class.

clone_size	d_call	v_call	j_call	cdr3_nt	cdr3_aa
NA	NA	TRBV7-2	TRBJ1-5	TGTGCCAGCCTCGCCGAGGGCGGGGCCCAGCATTTT	CASLAEGGAQHF
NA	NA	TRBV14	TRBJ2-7	TGTGCCAGCAGCCAAGGACAGATCTACGAGCAGTACTTC	CASSQGQIYEQYF
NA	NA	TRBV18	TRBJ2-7	TGTGCCAGCTCACCAAACCTCGTGAACACCTACGAGCAGTACTTC	CASSPNLVNTYEQYF
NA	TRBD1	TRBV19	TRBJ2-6	TGTGCCTCCCGGGACAGAGGCTCTGGGGCCAACGTCCTGACTTTC	CASRDRGSGANVLTF
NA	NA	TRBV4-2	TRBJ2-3	TGTGCCAGCAGCCCTGGGATCAAGGGGTTGGTTTTGCGCACAGATACGCAGTATTTT	CASSPGIKGLVLRTDTQYF
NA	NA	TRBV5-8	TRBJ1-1	TGTGCCAGCAGCTTCAGTTTGATGAACACTGAAGCTTTCTTT	CASSFSLMNTEAFF
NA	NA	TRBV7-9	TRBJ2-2	TGTGCCAGCAGCGAGCCGGGAAACACCGGGGAGCTGTTTTTT	CASSEPGNTGELFF
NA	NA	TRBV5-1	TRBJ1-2	TGCGCCAGCAGCTTGGGATGGCCCCAGGGGCATCAGGGCTACACCTTC	CASSLGWPQGHQGYTF
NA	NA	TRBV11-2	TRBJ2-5	TGTGCCAGCAGCCCTACAGGGGAGACCCAGTACTTC	CASSPTGETQYF
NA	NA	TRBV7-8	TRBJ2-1	TGTGCCAGCAGCTTTCTAGCGAGAGTCAATGAGCAGTTCTTC	CASSFLARVNEQFF
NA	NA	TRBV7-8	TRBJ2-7	TGTGCCAGCAGCTTAGCGGCTTTCGACGAGCAGTACTTC	CASSLAAFDEQYF
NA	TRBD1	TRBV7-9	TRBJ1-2	TGTGCCAGCAGCACGGAAGTAGGGGGCGGCACGTATGGCTACACCTTC	CASSTEVGGGTYGYTF
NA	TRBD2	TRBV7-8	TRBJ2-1	TGTGCCAGCAGCTCCTTAGCGGGATCCTACAATGAGCAGTTCTTC	CASSSLAGSYNEQFF
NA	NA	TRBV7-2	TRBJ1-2	TGTGCCAGCAGCTTTACAGGGATTGGCTACACCTTC	CASSFTGIGYTF
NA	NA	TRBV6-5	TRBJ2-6	TGTGCCAGCACTCAGGGTAGTGGGGCCAACGTCCTGACTTTC	CASTQGSGANVLTF
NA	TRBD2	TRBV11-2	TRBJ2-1	TGTGCCAGCAGCTTAGAAAGGGACAGGGTTACTAGCGGGAGGGAAAATGAGCAGTTCTTC	CASSLERDRVTSGRENEQFF
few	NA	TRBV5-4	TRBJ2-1	TGTGCCAGCAGCTTGGCCGGGGTAGAGGGTTTCAAAAATGAGCAGTTCTTC	CASSLAGVEGFKNEQFF
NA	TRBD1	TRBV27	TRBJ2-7	TGTGCCAGCGGATTGACAGGGGGCAAGTACGAGCAGTACTTC	CASGLTGGKYEQYF
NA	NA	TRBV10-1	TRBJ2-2	TGCGCCAGCAGTGTCGGGACCGGGGAGCTGTTTTTT	CASSVGTGELFF
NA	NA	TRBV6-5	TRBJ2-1	TGTGCCAGCAGCAACTGGGGGGACAATGAGCAGTTCTTC	CASSNWGDNEQFF
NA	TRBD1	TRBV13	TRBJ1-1	TGTGCCAGCAGCGCTGACAGGGGGTGGGGGACTGAAGCTTTCTTT	CASSADRGWGTEAFF
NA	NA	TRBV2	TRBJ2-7	TGTGCCAGCAAAGAGGCACTCCTCTCCTACGAGCAGTACTTC	CASKEALLSYEQYF
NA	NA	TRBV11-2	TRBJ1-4	TGTGCCAGCAGCTTAATCACGGGGATACCAACTAATGAAAAACTGTTTTTT	CASSLITGIPTNEKLFF
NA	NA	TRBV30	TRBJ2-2	TGTGCCTCCACCCAACTAGTGAGCACCGGGGAGCTGTTTTTT	CASTQLVSTGELFF
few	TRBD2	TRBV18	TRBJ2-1	TGTGCCAGCTCAGCTCCGGGACTAGCGGGAATCAATGAGCAGTTCTTC	CASSAPGLAGINEQFF
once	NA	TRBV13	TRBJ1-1	TGTGCCAGCAGCTTAGAAAAGCGAACTGAAGCTTTCTTT	CASSLEKRTEAFF
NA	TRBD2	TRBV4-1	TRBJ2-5	TGCGCCAGCAGCCAAGGAAAGCGGGAACAAGAGACCCAGTACTTC	CASSQGKREQETQYF
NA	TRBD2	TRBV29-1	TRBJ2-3	TGCAGCGTTTGGGGGGGGGATGCGTTAGCAGATACGCAGTATTTT	CSVWGGDALADTQYF
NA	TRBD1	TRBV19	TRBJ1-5	TGTGCCAGTAGTATAAAGGGGGCCCGGGCCCGCCAGCCCCAGCATTTT	CASSIKGARARQPQHF
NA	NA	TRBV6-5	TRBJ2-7	TGTGCCACTAACGAGAAGGGGTCCTACGAGCAGTACTTC	CATNEKGSYEQYF
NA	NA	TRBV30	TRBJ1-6	TGTGCCAGCGAGAGGCAGGGAAATTCACCCCTCCACTTT	CASERQGNSPLHF
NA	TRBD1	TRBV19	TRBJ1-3	TGTGCCAGTAGTACCCCCCGGACAGGGCGAAACACCATATATTTT	CASSTPRTGRNTIYF
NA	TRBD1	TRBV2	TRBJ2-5	TGTGCCAGCAGCGGACAGGGGAGTGGTGAGACCCAGTACTTC	CASSGQGSGETQYF
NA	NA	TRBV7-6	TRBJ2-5	TGTGCCAGCAGCTTACGAGTTCGCTCCCAAGAGACCCAGTACTTC	CASSLRVRSQETQYF
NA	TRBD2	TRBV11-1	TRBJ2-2	TGTGCCAGCAGCCCACGACTAGCGGGCACCGGGGAGCTGTTTTTT	CASSPRLAGTGELFF
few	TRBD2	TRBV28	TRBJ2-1	TGTGCCAGCAGTTCCCTCCGGCGGGAGGGTCCCTACAATGAGCAGTTCTTC	CASSSLRREGPYNEQFF
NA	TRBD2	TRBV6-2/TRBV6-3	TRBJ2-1	TGTGCCAGCAGTAGGACTAGCGGGAGAGGTGAGCAGTTCTTC	CASSRTSGRGEQFF
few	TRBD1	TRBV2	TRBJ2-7	TGTGCCAGCAGCTTAACAGGGGTAACTGACGAGCAGTACTTC	CASSLTGVTDEQYF
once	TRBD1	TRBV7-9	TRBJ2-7	TGTGCCAGCAGCTTAGGTGGGACAGGGGTATACGAGCAGTACTTC	CASSLGGTGVYEQYF
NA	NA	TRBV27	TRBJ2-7	TGTGCCAGCAGTCTCCAGGGGTTCTCCTACGAGCAGTACTTC	CASSLQGFSYEQYF
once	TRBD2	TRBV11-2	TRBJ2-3	TGTGCCAGCAGCCCCGGGGAAAGGACTAGTACGCAGTATTTT	CASSPGERTSTQYF
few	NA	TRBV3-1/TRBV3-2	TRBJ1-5	TGTGCCAGCAGCCATGGGAGCAGCAATCAGCCCCAGCATTTT	CASSHGSSNQPQHF
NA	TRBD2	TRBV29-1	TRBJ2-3	TGCAGCGTTACACGAGCGGGACGCACAGATACGCAGTATTTT	CSVTRAGRTDTQYF
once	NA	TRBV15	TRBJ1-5	TGTGCCACCAGCAAACAGCTCAATCAGCCCCAGCATTTT	CATSKQLNQPQHF
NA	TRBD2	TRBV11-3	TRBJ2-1	TGTGCCAGCAGCCCCAGGAGTGGCGGGAGCTCCTACAATGAGCAGTTCTTC	CASSPRSGGSSYNEQFF
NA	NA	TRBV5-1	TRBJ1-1	TGCGCCAGCAGCTGGGCGGGGCAGACCGACTTGGACACTGAAGCTTTCTTT	CASSWAGQTDLDTEAFF
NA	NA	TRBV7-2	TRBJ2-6	TGTGCCAGCAGCTCAGAATTTAAGAGGACTGGGGCCAACGTCCTGACTTTC	CASSSEFKRTGANVLTF
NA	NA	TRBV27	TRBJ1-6	TGTGCCAGCAGTTTAGAATTTGCGAGCTCCTATAATTCACCCCTCCACTTT	CASSLEFASSYNSPLHF
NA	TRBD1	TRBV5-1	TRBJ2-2	TGCGCCAGCAGCTGGACAGGGTTCTCCGGGGAGCTGTTTTTT	CASSWTGFSGELFF